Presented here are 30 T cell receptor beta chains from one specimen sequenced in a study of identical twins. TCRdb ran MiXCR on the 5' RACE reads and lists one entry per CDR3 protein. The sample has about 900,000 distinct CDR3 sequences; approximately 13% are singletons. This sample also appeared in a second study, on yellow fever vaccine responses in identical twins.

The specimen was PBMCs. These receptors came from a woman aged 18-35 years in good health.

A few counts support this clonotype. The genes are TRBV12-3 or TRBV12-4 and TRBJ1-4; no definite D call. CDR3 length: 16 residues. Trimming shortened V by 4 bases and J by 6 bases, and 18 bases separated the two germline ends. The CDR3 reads CASSSSAGWLDEKLFF. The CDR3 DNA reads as TGTGCCAGCAGTTCCTCAGCGGGTTGGTTGGATGAAAAACTGTTTTTT.

The CDR3 here is CASKGGPGQPQHF. The DNA for the CDR3 is TGTGCCAGCAAGGGGGGCCCGGGTCAGCCCCAGCATTTT. The chain employs TRBV2 and TRBJ1-5; a weak D match, TRBD1 (6 bases). Per germline, CDR1 SNHLY and CDR2 FYNNEI. CDR3 size: 13 residues. V lost 7 bases and J 6 bases, leaving 13 bases between the germline ends.

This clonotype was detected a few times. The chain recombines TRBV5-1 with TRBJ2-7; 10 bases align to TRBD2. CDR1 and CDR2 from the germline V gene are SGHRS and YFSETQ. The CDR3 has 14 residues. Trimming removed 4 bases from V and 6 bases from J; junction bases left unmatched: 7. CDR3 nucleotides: TGCGCCAGCAGCACCTTAGCGGGAGGTCTCGAGCAGTACTTC. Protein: CASSTLAGGLEQYF.

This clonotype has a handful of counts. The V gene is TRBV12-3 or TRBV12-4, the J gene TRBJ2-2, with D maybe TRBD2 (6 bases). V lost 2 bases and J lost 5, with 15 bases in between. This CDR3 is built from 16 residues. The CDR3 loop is CASSLLPGSYTGELFF. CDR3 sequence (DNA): TGTGCCAGCAGTTTACTCCCCGGGAGTTATACCGGGGAGCTGTTTTTT.

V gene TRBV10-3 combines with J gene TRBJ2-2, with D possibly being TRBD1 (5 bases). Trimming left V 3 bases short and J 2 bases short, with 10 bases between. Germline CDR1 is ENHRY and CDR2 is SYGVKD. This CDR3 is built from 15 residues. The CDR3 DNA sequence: TGTGCCATCAGTGACAGGGCACTTAACACCGGGGAGCTGTTTTTT. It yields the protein CAISDRALNTGELFF.

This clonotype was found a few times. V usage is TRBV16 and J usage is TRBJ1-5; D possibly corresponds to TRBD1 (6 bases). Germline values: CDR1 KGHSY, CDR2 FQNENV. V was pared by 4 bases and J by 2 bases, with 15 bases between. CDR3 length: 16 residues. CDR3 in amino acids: CASSPVQGPRNQPQHF. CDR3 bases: TGTGCCAGCAGCCCCGTCCAGGGGCCACGCAATCAGCCCCAGCATTTT.

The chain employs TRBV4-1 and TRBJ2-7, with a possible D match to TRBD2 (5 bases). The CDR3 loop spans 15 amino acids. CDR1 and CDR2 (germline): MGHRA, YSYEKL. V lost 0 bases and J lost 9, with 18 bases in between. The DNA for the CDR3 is TGCGCCAGCAGCCAAGATTACGTGAACCCGGCGGGGCAGTACTTC. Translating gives CASSQDYVNPAGQYF.

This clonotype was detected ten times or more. CDR3 bases: TGTGCCAGCTCACACAAGACAGTAAACTATGGCTACACCTTC. Translated, it gives CASSHKTVNYGYTF. The V gene is TRBV18, the J gene TRBJ1-2; D possibly corresponds to TRBD1 (5 bases). The germline V and J ends were trimmed by 4 bases and 2 bases, with 11 bases remaining between them. The CDR3 loop spans 14 amino acids. Germline V gene sequence: CDR1 KGHSH, CDR2 LQKENI.

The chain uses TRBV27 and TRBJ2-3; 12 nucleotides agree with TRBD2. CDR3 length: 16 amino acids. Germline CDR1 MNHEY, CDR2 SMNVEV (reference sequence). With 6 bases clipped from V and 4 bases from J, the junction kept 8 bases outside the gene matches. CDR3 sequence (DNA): TGTGCCAGCAGGACTAGCGGGGGCCACTCTTCAGATACGCAGTATTTT. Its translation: CASRTSGGHSSDTQYF.

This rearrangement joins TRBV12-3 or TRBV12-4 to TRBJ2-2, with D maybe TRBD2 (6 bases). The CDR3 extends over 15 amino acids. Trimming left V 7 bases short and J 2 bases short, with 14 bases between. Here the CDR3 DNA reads TGTGCCAGCATCCCGGGACTTTTAAACACCGGGGAGCTGTTTTTT. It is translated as CASIPGLLNTGELFF.

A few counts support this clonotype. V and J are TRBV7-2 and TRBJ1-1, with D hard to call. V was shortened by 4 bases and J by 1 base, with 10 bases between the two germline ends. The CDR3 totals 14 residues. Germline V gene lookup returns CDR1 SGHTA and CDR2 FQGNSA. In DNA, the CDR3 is TGTGCCAGCAGCTCCACCTACAGGAACACTGAAGCTTTCTTT. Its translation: CASSSTYRNTEAFF.

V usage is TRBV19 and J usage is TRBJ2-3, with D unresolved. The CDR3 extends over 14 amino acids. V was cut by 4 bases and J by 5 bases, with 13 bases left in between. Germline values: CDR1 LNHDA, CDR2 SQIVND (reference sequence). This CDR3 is CASSTPERRDTQYF. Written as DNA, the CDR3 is TGTGCCAGTAGTACCCCTGAACGGAGAGATACGCAGTATTTT.

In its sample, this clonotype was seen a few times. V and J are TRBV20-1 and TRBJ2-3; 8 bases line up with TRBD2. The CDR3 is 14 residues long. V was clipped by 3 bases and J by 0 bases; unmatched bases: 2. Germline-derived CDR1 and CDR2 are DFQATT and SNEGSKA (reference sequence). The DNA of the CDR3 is TGCAGTGCTAGCCCTAGCGGGAGCACAGATACGCAGTATTTT. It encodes CSASPSGSTDTQYF.

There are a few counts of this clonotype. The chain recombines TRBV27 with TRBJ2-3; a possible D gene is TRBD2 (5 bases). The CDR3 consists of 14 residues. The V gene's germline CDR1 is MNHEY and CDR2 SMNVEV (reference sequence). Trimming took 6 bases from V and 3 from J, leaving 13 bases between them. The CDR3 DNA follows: TGTGCCAGCAGAACCCGGGGAAGGACAGATACGCAGTATTTT. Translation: CASRTRGRTDTQYF.

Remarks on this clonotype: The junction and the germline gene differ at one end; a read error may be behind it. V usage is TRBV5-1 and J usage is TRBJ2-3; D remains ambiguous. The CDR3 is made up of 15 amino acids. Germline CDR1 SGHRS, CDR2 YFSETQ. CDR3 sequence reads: CPSSESRPPPDTQYF. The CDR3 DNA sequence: TGCCCCAGCAGCGAGAGCCGCCCCCCCCCAGATACGCAGTATTTT.

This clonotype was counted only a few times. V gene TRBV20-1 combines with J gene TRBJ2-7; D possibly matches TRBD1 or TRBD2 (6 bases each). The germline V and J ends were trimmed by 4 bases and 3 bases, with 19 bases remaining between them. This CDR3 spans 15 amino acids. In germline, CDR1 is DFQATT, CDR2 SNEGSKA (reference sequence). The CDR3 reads CSAMRRGPPFYEQYV. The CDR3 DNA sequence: TGCAGTGCTATGCGCCGGGGGCCTCCTTTCTACGAGCAGTACGTC.

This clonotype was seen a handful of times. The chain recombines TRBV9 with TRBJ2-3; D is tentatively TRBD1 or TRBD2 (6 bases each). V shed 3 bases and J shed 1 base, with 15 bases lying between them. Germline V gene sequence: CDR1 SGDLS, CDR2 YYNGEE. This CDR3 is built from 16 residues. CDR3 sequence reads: CASSAGGRGGTDTQYF. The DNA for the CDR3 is TGTGCCAGCAGCGCTGGGGGGCGGGGTGGCACAGATACGCAGTATTTT.

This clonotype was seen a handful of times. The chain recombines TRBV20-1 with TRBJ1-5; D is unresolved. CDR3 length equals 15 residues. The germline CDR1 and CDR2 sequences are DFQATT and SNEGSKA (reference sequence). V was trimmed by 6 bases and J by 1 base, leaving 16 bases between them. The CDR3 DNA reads TGCAGTGCCCTACCGGAAGGGAGAAGCAATCAGCCCCAGCATTTT. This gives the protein CSALPEGRSNQPQHF.

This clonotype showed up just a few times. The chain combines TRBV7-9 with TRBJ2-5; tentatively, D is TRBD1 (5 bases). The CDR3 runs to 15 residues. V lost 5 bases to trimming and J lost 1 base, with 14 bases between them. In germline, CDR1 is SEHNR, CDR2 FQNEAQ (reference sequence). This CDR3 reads CASSAGFYTQETQYF. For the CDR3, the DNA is TGTGCCAGCAGCGCAGGGTTTTATACCCAAGAGACCCAGTACTTC.

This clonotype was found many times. CDR3 nucleotides: TGTGCCACCAGCAGAGACCTGGGGGGATCAATGCCCCAGCATTTT. The encoded protein is CATSRDLGGSMPQHF. V and J are TRBV15 and TRBJ1-5, with D perhaps TRBD1 (5 bases). This CDR3 spans 15 amino acids. Trimming shortened V by 0 bases and J by 9 bases, and 15 bases separated the two germline ends. The germline V gene has CDR1 LNHNV and CDR2 YYDKDF (reference sequence). Using reference TRBV15 and TRBJ1-5 for the parts outside the CDR3, the full variable domain is DAMVIQNPRYQVTQFGKPVTLSCSQTLNHNVMYWYQQKSSQAPKLLFHYYDKDFNNEADTPDNFQSRRPNTSFCFLDIRSPGLGDTAMYLCATSRDLGGSMPQHFGDGTRLSIL.

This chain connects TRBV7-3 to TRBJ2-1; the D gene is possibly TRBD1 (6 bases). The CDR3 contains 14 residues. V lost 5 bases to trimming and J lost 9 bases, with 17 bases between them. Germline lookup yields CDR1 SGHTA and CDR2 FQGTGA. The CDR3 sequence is CASSPGQWTSEQFF. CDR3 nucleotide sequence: TGTGCCAGCAGCCCAGGACAGTGGACGAGTGAGCAGTTCTTC.

The CDR3 is CASSFGTDNYGYTF. CDR3 nucleotide sequence: TGTGCCAGCAGTTTTGGGACAGACAACTATGGCTACACCTTC. This chain connects TRBV28 to TRBJ1-2; 7 bases agree with TRBD1. V lost 3 bases to trimming and J lost 2 bases; unmatched junction nucleotides: 3. The V gene's germline CDR1 is MDHEN and CDR2 SYDVKM. The CDR3 consists of 14 residues.

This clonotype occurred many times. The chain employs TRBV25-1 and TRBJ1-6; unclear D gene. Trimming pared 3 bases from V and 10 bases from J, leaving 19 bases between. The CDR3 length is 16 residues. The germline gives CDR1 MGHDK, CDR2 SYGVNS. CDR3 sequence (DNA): TGTGCCAGCAGTGATTTGGGTTCAGGCTTTGGGTCACCCCTCCACTTT. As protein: CASSDLGSGFGSPLHF.

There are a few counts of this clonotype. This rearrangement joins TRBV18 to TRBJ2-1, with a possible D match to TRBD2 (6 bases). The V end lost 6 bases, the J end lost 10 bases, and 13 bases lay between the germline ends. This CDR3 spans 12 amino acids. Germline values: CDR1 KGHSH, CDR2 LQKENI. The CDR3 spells CASSLSSAEQFF. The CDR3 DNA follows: TGTGCCAGCTCTCTTTCTAGCGCGGAGCAGTTCTTC.

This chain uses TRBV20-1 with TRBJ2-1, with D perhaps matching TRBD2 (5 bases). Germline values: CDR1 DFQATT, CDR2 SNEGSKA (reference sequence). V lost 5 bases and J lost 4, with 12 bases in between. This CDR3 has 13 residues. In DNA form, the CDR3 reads TGCAGTGCTCCGGGGATGCCATACAATGAGCAGTTCTTC. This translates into CSAPGMPYNEQFF.

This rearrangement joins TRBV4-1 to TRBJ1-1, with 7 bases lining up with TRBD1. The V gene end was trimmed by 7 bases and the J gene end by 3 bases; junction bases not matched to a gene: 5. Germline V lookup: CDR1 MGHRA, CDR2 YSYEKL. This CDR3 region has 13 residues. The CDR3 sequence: CASTQGGYTEAFF. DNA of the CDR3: TGCGCCAGCACCCAGGGGGGCTACACTGAAGCTTTCTTT.

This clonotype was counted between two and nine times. The CDR3 nucleotides read TGTGCCAGCAGCGTAGGGAGCCTGGGCTACGAGCAGTACTTC. Amino acids: CASSVGSLGYEQYF. V usage is TRBV9 and J usage is TRBJ2-7; D is unclear. CDR1 and CDR2 from the germline V gene are SGDLS and YYNGEE. V shed 0 bases and J shed 3 bases, with 10 bases lying between them. The CDR3 has 14 residues.

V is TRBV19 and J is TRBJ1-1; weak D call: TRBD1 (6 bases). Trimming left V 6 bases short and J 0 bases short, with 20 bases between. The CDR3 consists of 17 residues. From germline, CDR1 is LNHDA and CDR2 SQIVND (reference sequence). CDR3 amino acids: CASSPGGGRGLNTEAFF. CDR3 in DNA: TGTGCCAGTAGCCCGGGTGGGGGCCGGGGGCTGAACACTGAAGCTTTCTTT. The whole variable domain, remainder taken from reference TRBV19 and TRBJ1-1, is DGGITQSPKYLFRKEGQNVTLSCEQNLNHDAMYWYRQDPGQGLRLIYYSQIVNDFQKGDIAEGYSVSREKKESFPLTVTSAQKNPTAFYLCASSPGGGRGLNTEAFFGQGTRLTVV.

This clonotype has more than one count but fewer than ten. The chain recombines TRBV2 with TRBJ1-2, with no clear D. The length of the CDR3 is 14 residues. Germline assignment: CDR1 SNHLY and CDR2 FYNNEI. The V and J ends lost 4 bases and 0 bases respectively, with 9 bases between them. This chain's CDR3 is CASSVEVANYGYTF. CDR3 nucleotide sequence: TGTGCCAGCAGTGTTGAAGTTGCTAACTATGGCTACACCTTC.

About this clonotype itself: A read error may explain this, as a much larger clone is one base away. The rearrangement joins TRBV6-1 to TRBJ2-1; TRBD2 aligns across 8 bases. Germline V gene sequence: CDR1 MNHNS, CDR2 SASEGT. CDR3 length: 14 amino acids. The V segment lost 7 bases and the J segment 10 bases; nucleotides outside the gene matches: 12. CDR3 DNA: TGTGCCAGCATTCCCGGGACTAGTATCAAGGAGCAGTTCTTC. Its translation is CASIPGTSIKEQFF.